This T cell receptor beta chain was identified in a study of blood T cell repertoires in COVID-19. Original analysis: Amplification from reference gene primers served as the basis for estimated nucleated cell counts. The protocol was immunoSEQ multiplex PCR, while the TCRdb copy is restricted to in-frame clones and leaves out a portion. D and trimming come from the DNA, and the V and J calls and clone size come from that table. The sample includes around 280,000 clones, roughly 90% of them seen just once. V shed 5 bases and J 8 bases; nucleotides not matched to a gene: 6. The CDR3 loop spans 14 amino acids. From germline, CDR1 is SGHVS and CDR2 FNYEAQ.

The sequenced material came from PBMCs or T cells enriched from blood (not recorded which). The TCR comes from a middle-aged woman who had recovered from COVID-19. The chain combines TRBV7-6 with TRBJ1-1; 12 bases agree with TRBD1. The CDR3 DNA is TGTGCCAGCAGCACCGGGACAGGGGGCCTCGAAGCTTTCTTT. This sequence encodes CASSTGTGGLEAFF.